Listed below are T cell receptor beta chains from one sample, sequenced in a study of blood T cell repertoires in COVID-19. Assay used: immunoSEQ multiplex PCR; TCRdb lists only in-frame clones, some missing. This repertoire shows about 170,000 clones, around 83% found once; its top ten account for around 19%. Sequencing was done on a sample of peripheral blood. Every receptor here comes from a woman aged 70-85 years who had recovered from COVID-19. Each CDR3 is given with its conserved first and last residue. A D gene is named only where the DNA matches it firmly. Only part of the rows carry a size: once, few, many, or a class if the clone is expanded.

J gene,clone size,V gene,D gene,CDR3 protein,CDR3 DNA
TRBJ1-1,medium-sized,TRBV6-4,-,CASSPGGVNTEAFF,TGTGCCAGCAGTCCGGGGGGCGTGAACACTGAAGCTTTCTTT
TRBJ2-3,few,TRBV18,-,CASSPPGAIDTQYF,TGTGCCAGCTCACCCCCAGGGGCGATAGATACGCAGTATTTT
TRBJ1-6,-,TRBV30,-,CAWSRDSFGGYSPLHF,TGTGCCTGGAGCAGGGATTCCTTCGGTGGTTATTCACCCCTCCACTTT
TRBJ1-1,-,TRBV2,-,CASNRTPPRAFF,TGTGCCAGCAACCGGACACCCCCGAGGGCTTTCTTT
TRBJ2-1,once,TRBV14,TRBD2,CASSQDSGRARNEQFF,TGTGCCAGCAGCCAAGATAGTGGGAGGGCCCGCAATGAGCAGTTCTTC
TRBJ2-5,-,TRBV5-1,TRBD2,CASSLWAGDRETQYF,TGCGCCAGCAGCTTGTGGGCGGGAGATAGGGAGACCCAGTACTTC
TRBJ2-1,few,TRBV7-3,TRBD2,CASSLTGSGQEQFF,TGTGCCAGCAGCTTAACGGGTAGCGGGCAAGAGCAGTTCTTC
TRBJ1-1,-,TRBV6-5,-,CASSYRGENTEAFF,TGTGCCAGCAGTTACAGGGGTGAGAACACTGAAGCTTTCTTT
TRBJ1-2,-,TRBV7-9,-,CASSLGEAGYTF,TGTGCCAGCAGCTTAGGGGAGGCTGGCTACACCTTC
TRBJ2-7,-,TRBV19,TRBD1,CASSKRQGGDEQYF,TGTGCCAGTAGTAAACGACAGGGTGGGGACGAGCAGTACTTC
TRBJ2-1,-,TRBV5-1,TRBD2,CASSWGLADVDEQFF,TGCGCCAGCAGCTGGGGACTAGCGGACGTGGATGAGCAGTTCTTC
TRBJ1-4,-,TRBV7-2,TRBD1,CASSLGPGTAEKLFF,TGTGCCAGCAGCTTAGGCCCCGGGACAGCTGAAAAACTGTTTTTT
TRBJ2-7,-,TRBV6-2/TRBV6-3,-,CASTPPGGGEQYF,TGTGCCAGCACCCCCCCGGGGGGCGGCGAGCAGTACTTC
TRBJ1-5,-,TRBV18,-,CASSPQGLNQPQHF,TGTGCCAGCTCACCCCAGGGGCTCAATCAGCCCCAGCATTTT
TRBJ2-2,-,TRBV2,TRBD2,CASGRAVTGELFF,TGTGCCAGCGGGAGGGCCGTTACCGGGGAGCTGTTTTTT
TRBJ1-2,-,TRBV6-6,TRBD1,CASSSGRGRRYYTF,TGTGCCAGCAGTTCTGGAAGGGGGCGGCGTTACTACACCTTC
TRBJ1-1,-,TRBV6-5,-,CASSLTPNTEAFF,TGTGCCAGCAGCCTCACACCTAACACTGAAGCTTTCTTT
TRBJ2-3,many,TRBV27,TRBD2,CASSSLAGGPGDTQYF,TGTGCCAGCAGTTCCCTAGCGGGAGGGCCTGGAGATACGCAGTATTTT
TRBJ2-2,-,TRBV18,-,CASSPEAGLTGELFF,TGTGCCAGCTCACCAGAGGCGGGCCTTACCGGGGAGCTGTTTTTT
TRBJ1-2,-,TRBV29-1,TRBD1,CSVEGTGNYGYTF,TGCAGCGTTGAGGGGACAGGGAACTATGGCTACACCTTC
TRBJ2-7,few,TRBV5-8,TRBD2,CASSLVTSGRASYEQYF,TGTGCCAGCAGCTTGGTGACTAGCGGGAGGGCCTCCTACGAGCAGTACTTC
TRBJ1-1,-,TRBV10-3,-,CASGSGSMNTEAFF,TGTGCCAGCGGATCGGGTTCCATGAACACTGAAGCTTTCTTT
TRBJ1-1,-,TRBV5-1,-,CASSPSGAGVNTEAFF,TGCGCCAGCAGCCCCAGTGGGGCAGGGGTCAACACTGAAGCTTTCTTT
TRBJ1-4,-,TRBV19,TRBD1,CASSLGQVGGEKLFF,TGTGCCAGTAGTCTCGGACAGGTCGGCGGTGAAAAACTGTTTTTT
TRBJ2-7,-,TRBV20-1,TRBD1,CSGGQGYEQYF,TGCAGTGGGGGACAGGGCTACGAGCAGTACTTC
TRBJ2-3,-,TRBV27,TRBD2,CASSSRTSGGRDTQYF,TGTGCCAGCAGTTCACGGACTAGCGGGGGGCGGGATACGCAGTATTTT
TRBJ2-7,few,TRBV3-1/TRBV3-2,TRBD2,CASSFSGSYEQYF,TGTGCCAGCAGTTTTAGCGGGAGCTACGAGCAGTACTTC
TRBJ2-5,-,TRBV28,-,CASRPRGQGQETQYF,TGTGCCAGCAGACCCCGGGGCCAGGGGCAAGAGACCCAGTACTTC
TRBJ2-1,-,TRBV19,TRBD2,CASSIEGLTSGGPYNEQFF,TGTGCCAGTAGTATAGAAGGCCTCACTAGCGGGGGCCCCTACAATGAGCAGTTCTTC
TRBJ2-7,-,TRBV27,TRBD1,CASASGGTYEQYF,TGTGCCAGCGCCTCAGGGGGTACCTACGAGCAGTACTTC
TRBJ1-3,-,TRBV7-6,-,CASSFDPTRDIPSGNTIYF,TGTGCCAGCAGCTTCGATCCGACCCGGGACATCCCCTCTGGAAACACCATATATTTT
TRBJ2-1,-,TRBV7-9,TRBD2,CASRGGSGRSYNEQFF,TGTGCCAGCAGGGGGGGTAGCGGGAGGTCCTACAATGAGCAGTTCTTC
TRBJ2-7,-,TRBV2,-,CASRDPGGGGGEQYF,TGTGCCAGCAGGGACCCCGGAGGAGGAGGTGGCGAGCAGTACTTC
TRBJ1-1,-,TRBV3-1/TRBV3-2,-,CASTQEGESEAFF,TGTGCCAGCACCCAAGAAGGGGAAAGTGAAGCTTTCTTT
TRBJ2-1,-,TRBV4-2,TRBD2,CASSQEDERGWGYNEQFF,TGTGCCAGCAGCCAAGAGGATGAGCGGGGATGGGGTTACAATGAGCAGTTCTTC
TRBJ1-2,-,TRBV3-1/TRBV3-2,-,CASSQGAVDGYTF,TGTGCCAGCAGCCAGGGGGCGGTTGATGGCTACACCTTC
TRBJ1-6,-,TRBV2,-,CASSEGGGNSPLHF,TGTGCCAGCAGTGAGGGTGGGGGGAATTCACCCCTCCACTTT
TRBJ2-3,-,TRBV29-1,TRBD2,CSVDGLASTDTQYF,TGCAGCGTAGATGGACTAGCCTCCACAGATACGCAGTATTTT
TRBJ1-5,-,TRBV27,-,CASSLSGAQPQHF,TGTGCCAGCAGTTTAAGCGGGGCTCAGCCCCAGCATTTT
TRBJ1-3,-,TRBV5-1,-,CARGGARRTRSSGNTIYF,TGCGCCAGAGGGGGGGCCCGACGGACTAGAAGCTCTGGAAACACCATATATTTT
TRBJ2-7,-,TRBV6-5,TRBD2,CASSRGGPAYEQYF,TGTGCCAGCAGCCGCGGGGGGCCCGCCTACGAGCAGTACTTC
TRBJ2-2,-,TRBV19,-,CASSIGMGQGNTGELFF,TGTGCCAGTAGTATAGGGATGGGGCAGGGGAACACCGGGGAGCTGTTTTTT
TRBJ2-5,once,TRBV4-2,-,CASSQDWGSGETQYF,TGTGCCAGCAGCCAAGATTGGGGCAGCGGGGAGACCCAGTACTTC
TRBJ2-7,few,TRBV5-4,-,CASSLGLGSRGYEQYF,TGTGCCAGCAGCTTGGGACTCGGGAGCCGGGGCTACGAGCAGTACTTC
TRBJ1-1,-,TRBV28,TRBD1,CASRPRGPGTEAFF,TGTGCCAGCAGGCCCAGGGGGCCGGGGACTGAAGCTTTCTTT
TRBJ2-1,-,TRBV12-3/TRBV12-4,TRBD2,CASSRGGSNEQFF,TGTGCCAGCAGTCGCGGGGGTTCAAATGAGCAGTTCTTC
TRBJ1-5,-,TRBV4-1,-,CASSQDGGKPPQHF,TGCGCCAGCAGCCAAGATGGGGGGAAGCCGCCCCAGCATTTT
TRBJ1-1,-,TRBV4-2,-,CASSQAASGTEAFF,TGTGCCAGCAGCCAGGCAGCGAGCGGCACTGAAGCTTTCTTT
TRBJ2-7,-,TRBV20-1,-,CSASTGPYEQYF,TGCAGTGCTAGTACAGGCCCCTACGAGCAGTACTTC
TRBJ2-3,few,TRBV6-5,TRBD1,CASRKTGATTDTQYF,TGTGCCAGCAGGAAGACAGGGGCCACCACAGATACGCAGTATTTT
TRBJ1-4,-,TRBV5-1,-,CASSFRGREKLFF,TGCGCCAGCAGCTTCAGGGGCCGGGAAAAACTGTTTTTT
TRBJ2-4,-,TRBV27,TRBD2,CASSLDPRGVAKNIQYF,TGTGCCAGCAGTTTAGATCCGCGGGGGGTAGCCAAAAACATTCAGTACTTC